These T cell receptor beta chains were read from a single sample in a study of shared clonotypes between healthy human individuals. Here immunoSEQ multiplex PCR was the method, and the copy in TCRdb shows in-frame clones only, minus some. The sample has approximately 2,300,000 clones, under 95% seen once. The sample taken for sequencing was naive CD4+ T cells from PBMCs. The receptors stem from a man aged 18 to 30 in good health. Some clones in this sample may be carry-over from other donors' samples. Both conserved end residues are part of each CDR3. A D gene is named only where the DNA matches it firmly. The size field is filled for only some rows; it gives once, few, many or a size class.

>-|TRBJ1-4|-|TRBV5-1
CASSSTGVVTNEKLFF
TGCGCCAGCAGCTCTACAGGTGTCGTAACTAATGAAAAACTGTTTTTT
>-|TRBJ1-5|-|TRBV19
CASSGGLNQPQHF
TGTGCCAGTAGCGGGGGCCTAAATCAGCCCCAGCATTTT
>-|TRBJ2-5|-|TRBV5-1
CASSLGGRPQETQYF
TGCGCCAGCAGCTTGGGAGGTCGTCCGCAGGAGACCCAGTACTTC
>-|TRBJ1-2|-|TRBV28
CASSDFGYLRDGYTF
TGTGCCAGCAGTGATTTCGGGTATCTAAGGGATGGCTACACCTTC
>-|TRBJ1-1|-|TRBV28
CASSTQGGLGNTEAFF
TGTGCCAGCAGTACACAGGGTGGACTGGGGAACACTGAAGCTTTCTTT
>-|TRBJ1-1|-|TRBV6-1
CASSEAGLNTEAFF
TGTGCCAGCAGTGAGGCAGGGCTGAACACTGAAGCTTTCTTT
>-|TRBJ2-6|-|TRBV2
CASSELQVSSGANVLTF
TGTGCCAGCAGTGAGTTACAGGTTAGCTCTGGGGCCAACGTCCTGACTTTC
>-|TRBJ1-6|-|TRBV6-6
CASSYGDRGPSLHF
TGTGCCAGCAGTTACGGAGATCGGGGCCCGTCCCTCCACTTT
>TRBD2|TRBJ2-7|-|TRBV28
CASRTSGSYEQYF
TGTGCCAGCAGAACTAGCGGGAGCTACGAGCAGTACTTC
>-|TRBJ2-5|once|TRBV10-3
CAIKGTSTGETQYF
TGTGCCATCAAAGGGACAAGCACCGGGGAGACCCAGTACTTC
>TRBD2|TRBJ2-1|-|TRBV7-3
CASSLSAGVGYNEQFF
TGTGCCAGCAGCTTATCAGCGGGAGTCGGGTACAATGAGCAGTTCTTC
>TRBD1|TRBJ1-2|-|TRBV7-3
CASSRGTGDGYTF
TGTGCCAGCAGCCGCGGGACAGGGGATGGCTACACCTTC
>-|TRBJ2-5|-|TRBV19
CASSARTRQETQYF
TGTGCCAGTAGTGCGCGGACCAGGCAAGAGACCCAGTACTTC
>-|TRBJ1-2|-|TRBV5-6
CASSRGVKDSTREGYGYTF
TGTGCCAGCAGCCGCGGAGTAAAGGACAGTACACGGGAGGGCTATGGCTACACCTTC
>-|TRBJ2-7|once|TRBV14
CASSQLDSVEQYF
TGTGCCAGCAGCCAACTTGATAGTGTCGAGCAGTACTTC
>-|TRBJ1-1|-|TRBV9
CASSVEAGYTEAFF
TGTGCCAGCAGCGTAGAGGCAGGGTACACTGAAGCTTTCTTT
>-|TRBJ1-1|-|TRBV6-5
CASSYDSRRGTEAFF
TGTGCCAGCAGTTACGATAGCAGGAGAGGCACTGAAGCTTTCTTT
>-|TRBJ2-7|-|TRBV7-9
CASSPTGLKFNEQYF
TGTGCCAGCAGCCCTACAGGGTTGAAGTTCAACGAGCAGTACTTC
>-|TRBJ1-2|few|TRBV19
CASSRQTTSYGYTF
TGTGCCAGTAGTCGGCAGACCACCTCCTATGGCTACACCTTC
>-|TRBJ2-4|-|TRBV1
CTSSQDLQGLAAKNIQYF
TGCACCAGCAGCCAAGATCTTCAGGGGCTTGCAGCCAAAAACATTCAGTACTTC
>-|TRBJ1-1|-|TRBV11-1
CASRSNTGTEAFF
TGTGCCAGCAGATCAAACACGGGCACTGAAGCTTTCTTT
>-|TRBJ1-2|-|TRBV6-6
CASSYGGETGRAGYTF
TGTGCCAGCAGTTACGGGGGTGAGACAGGAAGGGCTGGCTACACCTTC
>-|TRBJ2-7|-|TRBV28
CASRGPGGQGEQYF
TGTGCCAGCAGGGGTCCTGGCGGCCAGGGGGAGCAGTACTTC
>TRBD2|TRBJ2-1|-|TRBV5-1
CASSPGTSGTEQFF
TGCGCCAGCAGCCCCGGGACTAGCGGCACTGAGCAGTTCTTC
>-|TRBJ1-2|-|TRBV6-6
CASSSRDIESNYGYTF
TGTGCCAGCAGTTCTCGGGACATCGAATCTAACTATGGCTACACCTTC